These T cell receptor beta chains were read from a single sample in a study of blood T cell repertoires in COVID-19. The protocol was immunoSEQ multiplex PCR, while the TCRdb copy is restricted to in-frame clones and leaves out a portion. The sample records 230,000 or so clones, around 84% being singletons. Material: peripheral blood. The receptor source for this set is a man aged 25 to 45 with active or convalescent COVID-19. Each CDR3 is given with its conserved first and last residue. A D gene is named only where the DNA matches it firmly. Rows may omit the clone size; those that give it use once, few, many or a size class.

TRBV11-2	-	once	TRBJ2-3	TGTGCCAGCAGCTTAGGTGTTACGGGAGCAAATACGCAGTATTTT	CASSLGVTGANTQYF
TRBV11-2	TRBD2	-	TRBJ2-7	TGTGCCAGCAGCCCACGGGGGACTAGATCGTCTGAGCAGTACTTC	CASSPRGTRSSEQYF
TRBV5-4	-	-	TRBJ1-6	TGTGCCAGCAGCGGACGGACAGCCGGGCCATATAATTCACCCCTCCACTTT	CASSGRTAGPYNSPLHF
TRBV5-1	-	once	TRBJ2-1	TGCGCCAGCAGCCGATTTGGAAGGAGGCCCCCGGATGAGCAGTTCTTC	CASSRFGRRPPDEQFF
TRBV18	TRBD1	-	TRBJ1-3	TGTGCCAGCTCACCGTACAGGGGCGAGGACACCATATATTTT	CASSPYRGEDTIYF
TRBV12-3/TRBV12-4	-	-	TRBJ1-4	TGTGCCAGCAGTTTTACAGGGCGGGAAAAACTGTTTTTT	CASSFTGREKLFF
TRBV6-5	-	-	TRBJ1-2	TGTGCCAGCAGTTATGGGCATAGCTATGGCTACACCTTC	CASSYGHSYGYTF
TRBV28	-	-	TRBJ2-3	TGTGCCAGCAGATCGCCGGGCACAGATACGCAGTATTTT	CASRSPGTDTQYF
TRBV19	TRBD1	once	TRBJ2-7	TGTGCCAGCACCCATCAAAATCACAGGGGCCCCCCCTACTACGAGCAGTACTTC	CASTHQNHRGPPYYEQYF
TRBV28	-	few	TRBJ1-2	TGTGCCAGCATGCCGACGGAGTTGAGGCGCTACACCTTC	CASMPTELRRYTF
TRBV27	TRBD2	-	TRBJ2-7	TGTGCCAGCAGCCCGGACGTAGGACTAGCGGGGCCCGGCGAGCAGTACTTC	CASSPDVGLAGPGEQYF
TRBV5-6	-	-	TRBJ2-2	TGTGCCAGCAGCTTGGTAGCCCGGTTCGCCGGGGAGCTGTTTTTT	CASSLVARFAGELFF
TRBV6-1	TRBD1	-	TRBJ2-4	TGTGCCAGCAGTGAATCGGCGGGACAGGGGAAACTAGCCAAAAACATTCAGTACTTC	CASSESAGQGKLAKNIQYF
TRBV11-2	-	-	TRBJ1-1	TGTGCCAGCAGCTTGGAGAGCTTCACTGAAGCTTTCTTT	CASSLESFTEAFF
TRBV6-5	-	-	TRBJ1-1	TGTGCCAGCAGTCTACACAGACAGCTTTACACTGAAGCTTTCTTT	CASSLHRQLYTEAFF
TRBV5-1	TRBD1	-	TRBJ2-3	TGCGCCAGCAGTCAGGGACAGGGGGCCGATACGCAGTATTTT	CASSQGQGADTQYF
TRBV29-1	TRBD1	-	TRBJ1-2	TGCAGCGTTGACAAGGGACAGACGTATGGCTACACCTTC	CSVDKGQTYGYTF
TRBV29-1	TRBD1	-	TRBJ2-1	TGCAGCGCCAACGACAGGGGGCGAAGCTACAATGAGCAGTTCTTC	CSANDRGRSYNEQFF
TRBV5-5	-	-	TRBJ1-1	TGTGCCAGCAGCTTGTCGCTAGAAGCTTTCTTT	CASSLSLEAFF
TRBV7-2	TRBD2	-	TRBJ2-7	TGTGCCAGCAGCTTAATTGTGACTAGCGGGTCATACACTTACGAGCAGTACTTC	CASSLIVTSGSYTYEQYF
TRBV5-1	-	-	TRBJ2-6	TGCGCCAGCAGCTTGGGCGGTGGATCTGGGGCCAACGTCCTGACTTTC	CASSLGGGSGANVLTF
TRBV6-2/TRBV6-3	-	-	TRBJ2-7	TGTGCCAGCAGTAGCCAGGTGTTGTACGAGCAGTACTTC	CASSSQVLYEQYF
TRBV4-2	-	-	TRBJ2-5	TGTGCCAGCAGCCATGGACGCGGGGTGGATGAGACCCAGTACTTC	CASSHGRGVDETQYF
TRBV27	-	-	TRBJ1-5	TGTGCCAGCAGTTTAGGGCACCCAAGCAATCAGCCCCAGCATTTT	CASSLGHPSNQPQHF
TRBV4-3	-	-	TRBJ2-7	TGCGCCAGCAGCCAAGGGGGCATGGGATACGAGCAGTACTTC	CASSQGGMGYEQYF
TRBV27	-	-	TRBJ2-1	TGTGCCAGCAGTTTCTGGGGCCTTTCCTACAATGAGCAGTTCTTC	CASSFWGLSYNEQFF
TRBV19	-	-	TRBJ2-7	TGTGCCAGTAGCCAGCAGGTTTCCGCCTACGAGCAGTACTTC	CASSQQVSAYEQYF
TRBV4-1	-	-	TRBJ2-7	TGCGCCAGCAGCCTAGGGGCCCAGGCCACGCGCGAGCAGTACTTC	CASSLGAQATREQYF
TRBV27	TRBD1	-	TRBJ1-4	TGTGCCAGCAGTCCCCCCGGGACAGGGGTGGAAAAACTGTTTTTT	CASSPPGTGVEKLFF
TRBV28	TRBD1	-	TRBJ1-2	TGTGCCAGCACCTATAATGCCGGGACAGGGAGAGATGGCTACACCTTC	CASTYNAGTGRDGYTF
TRBV27	-	-	TRBJ2-1	TGTGCCAGCAGTTTGGGCGGGTCTTTCAATGAGCAGTTCTTC	CASSLGGSFNEQFF
TRBV12-3/TRBV12-4	TRBD1	-	TRBJ1-5	TGTGCCAGCAGCTACAGGGGGACCCAGCATTTT	CASSYRGTQHF
TRBV2	TRBD1	once	TRBJ1-5	TGTGCCAGCGACAGGGAACGCAATCAGCCCCAGCATTTT	CASDRERNQPQHF